Below are 32 T cell receptor beta chains sequenced from a single sample in a study of shared clonotypes between healthy human individuals. Only in-frame clones appear in the TCRdb table, and some are missing; sequencing was by immunoSEQ multiplex PCR. The table has some 690,000 clones, roughly 91% seen once. The sequenced sample was memory CD8+ T cells from PBMCs. Subset defined: CD45RO+ cells pooled with CCR7-negative TemRA cells. These receptors originate from a man younger than 35 in good health. Some clones in this sample may be carry-over from other donors' samples.

This chain connects TRBV14 to TRBJ1-2; D may be TRBD1 (5 bases). From germline, CDR1 is SGHDN and CDR2 FVKESK. CDR3 length equals 14 residues. The V end lost 5 bases, the J end lost 4 bases, and 14 bases lay between the germline ends. CDR3 nucleotide sequence: TGTGCCAGCAGCGGGATTCGGACAAGCTATGGCTACACCTTC. It translates to CASSGIRTSYGYTF.

This rearrangement joins TRBV11-3 to TRBJ2-1; the match to TRBD2 covers 7 bases. From germline, CDR1 is SGHNT and CDR2 YENEEA. V shed 0 bases, J shed 4 bases, and the junction held 12 bases outside the gene matches. There are 18 residues in the CDR3. The CDR3 bases are TGTGCCAGCAGCTTAGAGTCCGGTGTTGCGGGGGTTTACAATGAGCAGTTCTTC. It encodes CASSLESGVAGVYNEQFF.

V gene TRBV29-1 combines with J gene TRBJ1-2; 11 bases map to TRBD1. This CDR3 has 14 residues. Germline CDR1 reads SQVTM; CDR2 reads ANQGSEA. The V segment lost 4 bases and the J segment 5 bases; nucleotides outside the gene matches: 6. The CDR3 here is CSVVTGTGGYGYTF. The CDR3 region has the DNA TGCAGCGTTGTTACCGGGACAGGGGGGTATGGCTACACCTTC.

The V and J genes are TRBV9 and TRBJ2-7; 7 bases line up with TRBD1. Trimming took 3 bases from V and 0 from J; bases not matched to a gene: 9. CDR1 SGDLS and CDR2 YYNGEE come from the germline V gene. The CDR3 consists of 16 residues. Here the CDR3 DNA reads TGTGCCAGCAGCGCCTCCCGGACAGGTCCCTCCTACGAGCAGTACTTC. Its protein is CASSASRTGPSYEQYF.

The rearrangement links TRBV4-3 to TRBJ2-3; 14 bases fit TRBD2. Germline V gives CDR1 LGHNA, CDR2 YSLEER. CDR3 size: 19 residues. J was trimmed by 0 bases and V by 3 bases; bases with no gene match: 8. The CDR3 reads CASSHVSGTSGRSTDTQYF. The CDR3, as DNA: TGCGCCAGCAGCCATGTATCAGGGACTAGCGGGAGAAGCACAGATACGCAGTATTTT.

The V gene is TRBV28, the J gene TRBJ2-1; 7 positions agree with TRBD2. Germline CDR1 and CDR2: MDHEN and SYDVKM. The CDR3 loop spans 15 amino acids. J gave up 5 bases and V 1 base, and 5 bases lay outside the gene matches. CDR3 sequence (DNA): TGTGCCAGCAGTTTATTATTGGGGGGGAACAATGAGCAGTTCTTC. It yields the protein CASSLLLGGNNEQFF.

Turning to this clone: The same CDR3 is also encoded by other DNA sequences in this sample. V usage is TRBV6-1 and J usage is TRBJ1-3; D ambiguous. Trimming removed 1 base from V and 4 bases from J, with 8 bases in between. Germline CDR1 and CDR2: MNHNS and SASEGT. The CDR3 is 14 residues long. CDR3 coding DNA: TGTGCCAGCAGTGAAGTTGGACGGGGAAACACCATATATTTT. Protein sequence: CASSEVGRGNTIYF.

The chain is built from TRBV7-8 and TRBJ1-1, with D possibly being TRBD1 (5 bases). The V and J ends lost 4 bases and 5 bases respectively, with 17 bases between them. The CDR3 runs to 15 residues. Per germline, CDR1 SGHVS and CDR2 FQNEAQ. CDR3 bases: TGTGCCAGCAGCTCTCTCTGGGGGAGGAGTACTGAAGCTTTCTTT. Protein product: CASSSLWGRSTEAFF. The whole variable domain, remainder taken from reference TRBV7-8 and TRBJ1-1, is GAGVSQSPRYKVAKRGQDVALRCDPISGHVSLFWYQQALGQGPEFLTYFQNEAQLDKSGLPSDRFFAERPEGSVSTLKIQRTQQEDSAVYLCASSSLWGRSTEAFFGQGTRLTVV.

To note about this clone: Other DNA sequences in this sample translate to the same CDR3. The genes are TRBV11-2 and TRBJ1-1, with TRBD1 as a possible D gene (6 bases). V dropped 1 base and J dropped 4 bases, with 10 bases sitting between them. This CDR3 has 14 amino acids. Germline V lookup: CDR1 SGHAT, CDR2 FQNNGV. CDR3 amino acids: CASSLGQGSTEAFF. For the CDR3, the DNA is TGTGCCAGCAGCTTAGGGCAGGGGAGCACTGAAGCTTTCTTT.

The chain recombines TRBV4-3 with TRBJ1-2, with TRBD1 matching over 11 bases. The CDR3 sequence is 17 residues long. J lost 4 bases, V lost 0 bases, and 7 bases had no gene match. Germline CDR1 is LGHNA and CDR2 is YSLEER. CDR3 bases: TGCGCCAGCAGCCAAGACAGGACAGGGGGCTCTCTCTATGGCTACACCTTC. It translates to CASSQDRTGGSLYGYTF.

This chain links TRBV27 with TRBJ1-2; 8 bases match TRBD1. The J segment lost 7 bases and the V segment lost 2 bases, leaving 9 bases of the junction unmatched. The CDR3 extends over 15 amino acids. Germline lookup yields CDR1 MNHEY and CDR2 SMNVEV (reference sequence). The CDR3 sequence: CASSLAGGSGFGYTF. CDR3 DNA sequence: TGTGCCAGCAGTTTAGCAGGGGGCTCAGGATTTGGCTACACCTTC.

For the CDR3, the DNA is TGCGCCAGCAGCGGGTCCCCGGGACTAGCGGGAGAAACCTCCTACAATGAGCAGTTCTTC. Protein product: CASSGSPGLAGETSYNEQFF. The chain uses TRBV5-1 and TRBJ2-1, with 14 bases lining up with TRBD2. The trim removed 4 bases at V and 0 bases at J, leaving 12 bases unmatched. The CDR3 has 20 residues. Germline loops: CDR1 SGHRS, CDR2 YFSETQ.

This chain joins TRBV11-2 and TRBJ2-3; the match to TRBD2 covers 8 bases. The CDR3 has 18 amino acids. CDR1 SGHAT and CDR2 FQNNGV come from the germline V gene. V was pared by 1 base and J by 5 bases, with 14 bases of the junction left unmatched. The CDR3 DNA sequence: TGTGCCAGCAGCTTAGGTCTAGCGGGCCTCACTAGGAGAGATACGCAGTATTTT. Translation gives CASSLGLAGLTRRDTQYF.

This rearrangement joins TRBV5-6 to TRBJ2-1; 8 positions agree with TRBD2. Looked up from germline, CDR1 is SGHDT and CDR2 is YYEEEE. The junction had 10 bases not matched to a gene; V was cut back by 0 bases and J by 5 bases. The CDR3 runs 17 residues. In DNA form, the CDR3 reads TGTGCCAGCAGCTTGGGGAAGCGGGAGTTCCGGAACAATGAGCAGTTCTTC. Protein: CASSLGKREFRNNEQFF.

The genes are TRBV27 and TRBJ2-1; D call uncertain. Trimming left V 3 bases short and J 5 bases short, with 2 bases between. Germline-derived CDR1 and CDR2 are MNHEY and SMNVEV (reference sequence). The CDR3 consists of 11 residues. As DNA, the CDR3 is TGTGCCAGCAGTTTCGACAATGAGCAGTTCTTC. This sequence encodes CASSFDNEQFF.

J is TRBJ2-1 and V is TRBV6-5; no reliable D call. Germline CDR1 reads MNHEY; CDR2 reads SVGAGI. V lost 6 bases to trimming and J lost 3 bases, with 12 bases between them. This CDR3 comprises 14 residues. CDR3 bases: TGTGCCAGCAGCCAGACACTCCTCTACAATGAGCAGTTCTTC. This gives the protein CASSQTLLYNEQFF.

The chain combines TRBV5-1 with TRBJ2-7; 11 nucleotides match TRBD2. There are 17 residues in the CDR3. The germline V gene has CDR1 SGHRS and CDR2 YFSETQ. The ends lost 6 bases at V and 2 bases at J; junction bases unmatched: 13. CDR3 sequence (DNA): TGCGCCAGCACTCCGGGGCCGCTAGCGGGAGGCACCTACGAGCAGTACTTC. It is translated as CASTPGPLAGGTYEQYF.

The chain is built from TRBV5-4 and TRBJ2-7; 7 positions agree with TRBD1. The CDR3 loop spans 14 amino acids. Germline V gene data show CDR1 as SGHNT and CDR2 as YYREEE (reference sequence). V was clipped by 2 bases and J by 0 bases; unmatched bases: 2. CDR3 loop: CASSFSGGSYEQYF. The CDR3 DNA reads as TGTGCCAGCAGCTTCTCAGGGGGCTCCTACGAGCAGTACTTC.

This chain connects TRBV19 to TRBJ1-4; the match to TRBD1 covers 10 bases. The CDR3 totals 15 residues. Germline CDR1 is LNHDA and CDR2 is SQIVND (reference sequence). Trimming removed 6 bases from V and 3 bases from J; junction bases left unmatched: 4. CDR3 nucleotide sequence: TGTGCCAGTAGGGACAGGGGGTCGTCTAATGAAAAACTGTTTTTT. This translates into CASRDRGSSNEKLFF.

This chain links TRBV28 with TRBJ1-5, with D hard to call. V lost 6 bases and J lost 1, with 10 bases in between. Germline V lookup: CDR1 MDHEN, CDR2 SYDVKM. The CDR3 totals 14 residues. The DNA of the CDR3 is TGTGCCAGCAGCTACTTTACCAGCAATCAGCCCCAGCATTTT. Its translation is CASSYFTSNQPQHF.

The genes are TRBV10-3 and TRBJ1-2; TRBD1 agrees at 7 bases. CDR1 and CDR2 from the germline V gene are ENHRY and SYGVKD. The CDR3 length is 16 residues. The J segment lost 7 bases and the V segment lost 10 bases, leaving 21 bases of the junction unmatched. In nucleotides, the CDR3 is TGTGCCACCAGCTCGGTGTTGGGCAGGGGGTCGGGTGGCTACACCTTC. Protein: CATSSVLGRGSGGYTF.

The V and J genes are TRBV28 and TRBJ1-5; D gene unclear. V was trimmed by 5 bases and J by 7 bases, leaving 15 bases between them. Germline-derived CDR1 and CDR2 are MDHEN and SYDVKM. The length of the CDR3 is 14 residues. CDR3 nucleotide sequence: TGTGCCAGCAGTCCAACCCCCGCCCAACAGCCCCAGCATTTT. This encodes CASSPTPAQQPQHF.

This chain joins TRBV7-9 and TRBJ2-2; D uncertain. The germline V gene has CDR1 SEHNR and CDR2 FQNEAQ (reference sequence). This CDR3 has 14 residues. The V end lost 1 base, the J end lost 7 bases, and 10 bases lay between the germline ends. CDR3 loop: CASSLDLYSGELFF. The CDR3 coding sequence is TGTGCCAGCAGCTTAGATCTATATAGCGGGGAGCTGTTTTTT.

This clone has just a few counts. The gene calls are TRBV4-1 and TRBJ2-7, with D tentatively TRBD2 (7 bases). V lost 5 bases to trimming and J lost 1 base, with 15 bases between them. This CDR3 spans 15 amino acids. The germline gives CDR1 MGHRA, CDR2 YSYEKL. The CDR3 region is CASSGGPSGSYEQYF. The DNA for the CDR3 is TGCGCCAGCAGCGGGGGGCCTAGCGGTTCCTACGAGCAGTACTTC.

J is TRBJ2-1 and V is TRBV7-2; possibly TRBD1 for D (6 bases). From germline, CDR1 is SGHTA and CDR2 FQGNSA. The CDR3 runs 18 residues. Trimming took off 1 base at V and 1 base at J, with 17 bases between the two ends. The CDR3, as DNA: TGTGCCAGCAGCTTAGGGGTTGGGACACCAGTGTCCTACAATGAGCAGTTCTTC. It yields the protein CASSLGVGTPVSYNEQFF. Supplemented by reference TRBV7-2 and TRBJ2-1, the full variable domain reads GAGVSQSPSNKVTEKGKDVELRCDPISGHTALYWYRQSLGQGLEFLIYFQGNSAPDKSGLPSDRFSAERTGGSVSTLTIQRTQQEDSAVYLCASSLGVGTPVSYNEQFFGPGTRLTVL.

CDR3 coding DNA: TGTGCCAGCAGCGTAGGAGCTAGCGGGAGTCTGTATGAGCAGTTCTTC. This codes for CASSVGASGSLYEQFF. This chain links TRBV9 with TRBJ2-1; 10 nucleotides align to TRBD2. CDR3 size: 16 residues. V was pared by 0 bases and J by 8 bases, with 8 bases of the junction left unmatched. Germline loops: CDR1 SGDLS, CDR2 YYNGEE.

The chain links TRBV27 to TRBJ2-7; a possible D gene is TRBD1 (6 bases). The CDR3 runs to 15 residues. The germline gives CDR1 MNHEY, CDR2 SMNVEV (reference sequence). V lost 2 bases and J lost 5, with 16 bases in between. CDR3 loop: CASSLGGLFFHEQYF. DNA for the CDR3: TGTGCCAGCAGTTTAGGGGGCCTCTTTTTCCACGAGCAGTACTTC.

The table lists this clone with a few counts. This sequence joins TRBV28 and TRBJ1-1, with 8 bases matching TRBD1. The V segment lost 1 base and the J segment 8 bases; nucleotides outside the gene matches: 6. The V gene's germline CDR1 is MDHEN and CDR2 SYDVKM. The CDR3 has 14 residues. The CDR3 spells CASSLSGTGGEAFF. The CDR3 bases are TGTGCCAGCAGTTTATCGGGGACAGGAGGGGAAGCTTTCTTT.

As concerns this clone: Other nucleotide sequences from this sample produce the same CDR3. This chain links TRBV15 with TRBJ2-1, with D possibly called TRBD1 or TRBD2 (5 bases each). This CDR3 spans 13 amino acids. From germline, CDR1 is LNHNV and CDR2 YYDKDF (reference sequence). V was trimmed by 0 bases and J by 8 bases, leaving 8 bases between them. DNA for the CDR3: TGTGCCACCAGCAGAGATCGAGGGGATGAGCAGTTCTTC. Amino acids: CATSRDRGDEQFF.

This clone came up once. The chain carries TRBV28 and TRBJ1-1, with a weak D call TRBD1 (5 bases). This CDR3 is built from 15 residues. V shed 4 bases and J shed 4 bases, with 16 bases lying between them. Germline CDR1 MDHEN, CDR2 SYDVKM. The CDR3 loop reads CASSSRTGGVTEAFF. CDR3 in DNA: TGTGCCAGCAGTTCTAGGACGGGAGGGGTCACTGAAGCTTTCTTT.

This clone was counted only a few times. The V gene is TRBV11-1, the J gene TRBJ1-5, with TRBD1 as a possible D gene (6 bases). Looked up from germline, CDR1 is SGHAT and CDR2 is FQDESV (reference sequence). V lost 3 bases and J 1 base, leaving 10 bases between the germline ends. The CDR3 extends over 15 amino acids. In nucleotides, the CDR3 is TGTGCCAGCAGCTTGGACAGAGGGAGCAATCAGCCCCAGCATTTT. Encoded protein: CASSLDRGSNQPQHF.

The chain joins TRBV4-1 to TRBJ2-1; D assignment may be TRBD1 or TRBD2 (5 bases each). The V gene lost 9 bases and the J gene lost 12 bases, with 24 bases spanning the gap. Per the germline V gene, CDR1 is MGHRA and CDR2 is YSYEKL. The CDR3 runs 14 residues. CDR3 DNA: TGCGCCAGTACTGGATATGGGTCCTCGAGGGGGCAGTTCTTC. Protein: CASTGYGSSRGQFF.